The 17 T cell receptor beta chains below come from one sample, sequenced in a study. MiXCR, applied by TCRdb to the RT-PCR reads, yields one record per CDR3 protein. The table includes around 700,000 distinct CDR3 sequences, 13% to 15% detected once. Material: memory CD4+ T cells from blood. These receptors were obtained from a female donor in good health, serving as a healthy control.

This clonotype was seen repeatedly, ten times or more. This chain connects TRBV4-3 to TRBJ2-1; D may be TRBD2 (6 bases). The CDR3 covers 18 residues. The V end lost 1 base, the J end lost 2 bases, and 18 bases lay between the germline ends. CDR1 is LGHNA and CDR2 is YSLEER in the germline V gene. The CDR3 DNA is TGCGCCAGCAGCCAAGGCCGAGGCGGGATTGGGCCCTACAATGAGCAGTTCTTC. Its protein is CASSQGRGGIGPYNEQFF.

This clonotype occurred a few times. This chain connects TRBV19 to TRBJ2-2; D not certain. The CDR3 covers 16 residues. Between the trimmed V and J ends, which lost 7 bases and 0 bases, there was a span of 15 bases. CDR1 LNHDA and CDR2 SQIVND come from the germline V gene (reference sequence). DNA of the CDR3: TGTGCCAGTACCCCCCTCGACGGTACGAACACCGGGGAGCTGTTTTTT. It codes for CASTPLDGTNTGELFF.

The V gene is TRBV29-1, the J gene TRBJ2-3; possibly TRBD1 or TRBD2 for D (5 bases each). The CDR3 covers 11 residues. The V end was cut by 7 bases, the J end by 4 bases, with 9 bases between. CDR1 and CDR2 (germline): SQVTM, ANQGSEA. Written as DNA, the CDR3 is TGCAGCGCCGGGGACCCAGATACGCAGTATTTT. Amino acids: CSAGDPDTQYF.

Ten or more counts support this clonotype. V is TRBV5-1 and J is TRBJ2-5; 8 bases agree with TRBD2. Germline CDR1 reads SGHRS; CDR2 reads YFSETQ. The CDR3 extends over 14 amino acids. V dropped 4 bases and J dropped 3; count of bases not matched to a gene: 5. Here the CDR3 reads CASSRGGGEETQYF. The CDR3 DNA is TGCGCCAGCAGCCGGGGGGGTGGAGAAGAGACCCAGTACTTC.

The V call is TRBV5-1, the J call TRBJ1-4, with 7 bases identical to TRBD1. Germline V gene sequence: CDR1 SGHRS, CDR2 YFSETQ. The CDR3 totals 15 residues. The V and J ends lost 2 bases and 4 bases, in that order; junction bases with no gene match: 5. Written as DNA, the CDR3 is TGCGCCAGCAGCTTAGAGGGACAGCATAATGAAAAACTGTTTTTT. Translation: CASSLEGQHNEKLFF.

This clonotype appeared a few times. The chain carries TRBV7-2 and TRBJ1-3; TRBD1 agrees at 7 bases. Trimming at V came to 4 bases and at J to 0 bases, leaving 3 bases not matched to a gene. This CDR3 comprises 15 residues. Germline CDR1 reads SGHTA; CDR2 reads FQGNSA. The CDR3 protein is CASSWGQYSGNTIYF. CDR3 bases: TGTGCCAGCAGCTGGGGACAGTACTCTGGAAACACCATATATTTT. Full variable domain (missing parts from reference TRBV7-2 and TRBJ1-3): GAGVSQSPSNKVTEKGKDVELRCDPISGHTALYWYRQSLGQGLEFLIYFQGNSAPDKSGLPSDRFSAERTGGSVSTLTIQRTQQEDSAVYLCASSWGQYSGNTIYFGEGSWLTVV.

In its sample, this clonotype was seen many times. This chain connects TRBV20-1 to TRBJ1-2, with D possibly matching TRBD1 (5 bases). V lost 1 base, J lost 12 bases, and 18 bases lay in between. CDR3 length equals 13 residues. Germline V gene lookup returns CDR1 DFQATT and CDR2 SNEGSKA (reference sequence). CDR3 sequence (DNA): TGCAGTGCTAGAGTCTCAACCGGCAGACAGCACACCTTC. Translated, it gives CSARVSTGRQHTF.

The CDR3 bases are TGCAGTGCTAGGTCCTACCCGAACACTGAAGCTTTCTTT. The encoded protein is CSARSYPNTEAFF. This chain connects TRBV20-1 to TRBJ1-1; no clear D gene. Germline V CDR1 and CDR2: DFQATT, SNEGSKA (reference sequence). CDR3 size: 13 residues. Deletions cut 3 bases from V and 1 base from J, with 9 bases between.

There are a few counts of this clonotype. The chain is built from TRBV3-1 and TRBJ2-3; D gene unclear. There are 14 residues in the CDR3. Germline assignment: CDR1 LGHDT and CDR2 YNNKEL (reference sequence). Trimming shortened V by 0 bases and J by 4 bases, and 8 bases separated the two germline ends. DNA of the CDR3: TGTGCCAGCAGCCAAGAGGTCCGCTCAGATACGCAGTATTTT. Its translation: CASSQEVRSDTQYF.

This clonotype was detected a few times. V is TRBV5-1 and J is TRBJ1-4; a possible D gene is TRBD1 (6 bases). The CDR3 is made up of 15 amino acids. Germline assignment: CDR1 SGHRS and CDR2 YFSETQ. The germline V and J ends were trimmed by 2 bases and 2 bases, with 10 bases remaining between them. The CDR3 loop is CASSFLTGTNEKLFF. DNA for the CDR3: TGCGCCAGCAGCTTTCTGACAGGCACTAATGAAAAACTGTTTTTT.

The chain couples TRBV28 to TRBJ1-5; TRBD1 aligns across 11 bases. V trimming: 4 bases; J trimming: 4 bases; junction bases outside the gene matches: 3. From germline, CDR1 is MDHEN and CDR2 SYDVKM. The CDR3 loop spans 15 amino acids. The CDR3, as DNA: TGTGCCAGCAGTTCGGGACAGGGGGTTAATCAGCCCCAGCATTTT. Translating it yields CASSSGQGVNQPQHF.

Many counts were recorded for this clonotype. The CDR3 coding sequence is TGCAGCGTTGGCCACCTCTCCTACAATGAGCAGTTCTTC. Translation: CSVGHLSYNEQFF. This chain connects TRBV29-1 to TRBJ2-1; unclear D gene. V was cut by 4 bases and J by 0 bases, with 7 bases left in between. The CDR3 contains 13 residues. CDR1 is SQVTM, CDR2 ANQGSEA, per germline.

This clonotype appeared many times. The chain couples TRBV20-1 to TRBJ2-1, with D uncertain. CDR3 length: 15 residues. The V and J ends lost 1 base and 1 base respectively, with 11 bases between them. Looked up from germline, CDR1 is DFQATT and CDR2 is SNEGSKA (reference sequence). CDR3 region: CSARVGSWSYNEQFF. The CDR3, as DNA: TGCAGTGCTAGAGTGGGGTCGTGGTCCTACAATGAGCAGTTCTTC.

This clonotype was observed a handful of times. J is TRBJ1-2 and V is TRBV7-9; D perhaps matches TRBD1 (5 bases). This CDR3 is 14 amino acids long. Germline V gene sequence: CDR1 SEHNR, CDR2 FQNEAQ (reference sequence). V lost 2 bases and J 0 bases, leaving 7 bases between the germline ends. Here the CDR3 DNA reads TGTGCCAGCAGCTTAATAGGGGCTAACTATGGCTACACCTTC. Amino acid sequence: CASSLIGANYGYTF.

In its sample, this clonotype was seen many times. The chain has TRBV5-1 and TRBJ2-4; 7 bases align to TRBD1. The CDR3 is 17 residues long. The germline CDR1 and CDR2 sequences are SGHRS and YFSETQ. Germline trimming cut 4 bases from V and 0 bases from J; bases unmatched to any gene: 10. The CDR3 reads CASSTGTDAIAKNIQYF. The CDR3 region has the DNA TGCGCCAGCAGCACCGGGACAGATGCTATAGCCAAAAACATTCAGTACTTC.

The table lists this clonotype with many counts. The chain has TRBV6-5 and TRBJ1-1, with TRBD1 as a possible D gene (5 bases). V lost 6 bases and J lost 6, with 11 bases in between. Germline V gene data show CDR1 as MNHEY and CDR2 as SVGAGI. CDR3 length: 12 amino acids. This CDR3 reads CASSGDLPEAFF. As DNA, the CDR3 is TGTGCCAGCAGCGGGGACCTCCCTGAAGCTTTCTTT.

V gene TRBV27 combines with J gene TRBJ2-1, with 8 bases identical to TRBD2. CDR1 MNHEY and CDR2 SMNVEV come from the germline V gene (reference sequence). V lost 4 bases and J lost 3; bases outside the gene matches: 2. The CDR3 runs to 14 residues. The CDR3 DNA is TGTGCCAGCAGTTACGGGGGGGTCTACAATGAGCAGTTCTTC. Protein: CASSYGGVYNEQFF.